The 29 T cell receptor beta chains in this list originate from one sample, sequenced in a study of beta chain features in type 1 diabetes. The sequenced template was cDNA made from the entire isolated RNA. Method: immunoSEQ multiplex PCR; TCRdb's copy keeps in-frame clones and lacks some. The sample carries about 230,000 clones, roughly 9.6% recorded once. The specimen sequenced was naive CD4+ T cells from blood. The source is a woman between 18 and 29 years old in good health.

There are a few counts of this clone. The chain has TRBV5-1 and TRBJ1-1, with D hard to call. Germline V CDR1 and CDR2: SGHRS, YFSETQ. Trimming pared 0 bases from V and 1 base from J, leaving 7 bases between. The CDR3 extends over 14 amino acids. CDR3 in DNA: TGCGCCAGCAGCTTGGGAGGGCAGAACACTGAAGCTTTCTTT. Translation: CASSLGGQNTEAFF. Combining the CDR3 with reference TRBV5-1 and TRBJ1-1 gives the whole variable domain KAGVTQTPRYLIKTRGQQVTLSCSPISGHRSVSWYQQTPGQGLQFLFEYFSETQRNKGNFPGRFSGRQFSNSRSEMNVSTLELGDSALYLCASSLGGQNTEAFFGQGTRLTVV.

This clone was seen repeatedly, ten times or more. J is TRBJ2-7 and V is TRBV4-2; TRBD2 agrees at 8 bases. Germline V gene sequence: CDR1 LGHNA, CDR2 YNFKEQ. The CDR3 consists of 16 residues. V was pared by 0 bases and J by 4 bases, with 8 bases of the junction left unmatched. The CDR3 here is CASSQDAQRGRYEQYF. Written as DNA, the CDR3 is TGTGCCAGCAGCCAAGATGCCCAGCGGGGGAGGTACGAGCAGTACTTC.

This clone was observed a handful of times. The chain uses TRBV11-2 and TRBJ2-7; D perhaps matches TRBD2 (5 bases). The V end was cut by 1 base, the J end by 2 bases, with 6 bases between. Germline CDR1 reads SGHAT; CDR2 reads FQNNGV. The CDR3 has 13 amino acids. The CDR3 reads CASSLGRAYEQYF. The CDR3 DNA reads TGTGCCAGCAGCTTAGGGCGGGCCTACGAGCAGTACTTC.

This clone was recorded a few times. The gene calls are TRBV5-1 and TRBJ2-7; D may be TRBD1 (6 bases). Trimming shortened V by 0 bases and J by 1 base, and 11 bases separated the two germline ends. Germline V gene sequence: CDR1 SGHRS, CDR2 YFSETQ. CDR3 length equals 15 residues. The CDR3 reads CASSLVSDSSYEQYF. The DNA for the CDR3 is TGCGCCAGCAGCTTGGTCTCGGACAGTTCCTACGAGCAGTACTTC.

For the CDR3, the DNA is TGTGCCAGCAGTCAAATCACAGGGAGCACAGATACGCAGTATTTT. Protein sequence: CASSQITGSTDTQYF. The rearrangement uses TRBV28 and TRBJ2-3; tentative D call: TRBD1 (6 bases). From germline, CDR1 is MDHEN and CDR2 SYDVKM. This CDR3 contains 15 residues. Between the trimmed V and J ends, which lost 5 bases and 0 bases, there was a span of 12 bases.

V gene TRBV27 combines with J gene TRBJ1-2, with no clear D. The ends were cut back, 5 bases at V and 5 bases at J, with 15 bases in the middle. The CDR3 contains 14 residues. Germline V gives CDR1 MNHEY, CDR2 SMNVEV (reference sequence). CDR3 bases: TGTGCCAGCAGTCCCGGTGGGCTTCGGTATGGCTACACCTTC. Protein product: CASSPGGLRYGYTF.

This clone was counted between two and nine times. The chain recombines TRBV28 with TRBJ2-1; 8 nucleotides align to TRBD2. The CDR3 is 15 amino acids. The V and J ends lost 8 bases and 4 bases, in that order; junction bases with no gene match: 10. CDR1 MDHEN and CDR2 SYDVKM come from the germline V gene. In nucleotides, the CDR3 is TGTGCCAGCCTCCACGGAGCGGGGGTATACAATGAGCAGTTCTTC. It yields the protein CASLHGAGVYNEQFF.

The chain links TRBV19 to TRBJ1-5; D gene ambiguous. CDR3 length: 16 residues. Germline loops: CDR1 LNHDA, CDR2 SQIVND (reference sequence). The V gene lost 7 bases and the J gene lost 0 bases, with 16 bases spanning the gap. CDR3 nucleotides: TGTGCCAGTAAGCGTTCAAGCCTGAGTAGCAATCAGCCCCAGCATTTT. Amino acid sequence: CASKRSSLSSNQPQHF.

There are a few counts of this clone. This chain connects TRBV18 to TRBJ1-1; D is uncertain. The V and J ends lost 5 bases and 6 bases respectively, with 10 bases between them. The CDR3 spans 12 residues. The germline V gene encodes CDR1 KGHSH and CDR2 LQKENI. As DNA, the CDR3 is TGTGCCAGCTCAACGGCGGTTCCTGAAGCTTTCTTT. This codes for CASSTAVPEAFF.

J is TRBJ1-2 and V is TRBV19; 7 nucleotides line up with TRBD1. From germline, CDR1 is LNHDA and CDR2 SQIVND (reference sequence). J was trimmed by 5 bases and V by 7 bases; bases with no gene match: 13. The CDR3 extends over 15 amino acids. Written as DNA, the CDR3 is TGTGCCAGTACCCTGGGCGTCGGGACAGAGTATGGCTACACCTTC. It is translated as CASTLGVGTEYGYTF.

CDR3 region: CASSLTVSYEQYF. In nucleotides, the CDR3 is TGCGCCAGCAGCTTGACGGTCTCCTACGAGCAGTACTTC. J is TRBJ2-7 and V is TRBV5-1; D is uncertain. V was trimmed by 1 base and J by 0 bases, leaving 5 bases between them. Germline CDR1 reads SGHRS; CDR2 reads YFSETQ. CDR3 length: 13 amino acids.

This clone came up a few times. This sequence joins TRBV5-1 and TRBJ2-1; TRBD2 matches at 13 bases. The CDR3 loop spans 14 amino acids. CDR1 is SGHRS, CDR2 YFSETQ, per germline. V lost 4 bases to trimming and J lost 9 bases; unmatched junction nucleotides: 4. This chain's CDR3 is CASSPGLAGSEQFF. The CDR3 nucleotides read TGCGCCAGCAGCCCGGGACTAGCGGGAAGTGAGCAGTTCTTC.

This clone turned up a few times. The CDR3, as DNA: TGCAGCGCCCTGGGACTAGCGGGGACCTCTTACACAGATACGCAGTATTTT. This translates into CSALGLAGTSYTDTQYF. V and J are TRBV29-1 and TRBJ2-3, with TRBD2 identical over 13 bases. The CDR3 is 17 residues long. Germline V gene data show CDR1 as SQVTM and CDR2 as ANQGSEA. Trimming took 7 bases from V and 2 from J; bases not matched to a gene: 12.

This chain links TRBV27 with TRBJ1-5; unclear D gene. This CDR3 comprises 14 residues. V was pared by 6 bases and J by 12 bases, with 21 bases between. The germline gives CDR1 MNHEY, CDR2 SMNVEV (reference sequence). CDR3 nucleotides: TGTGCCAGCAGAACTAGGACTATTGCTGCGCGCCAGCATTTT. It codes for CASRTRTIAARQHF.

The chain employs TRBV18 and TRBJ2-3; a possible D gene is TRBD2 (5 bases). This CDR3 comprises 16 residues. Germline V CDR1 and CDR2: KGHSH, LQKENI. V dropped 1 base and J dropped 2 bases, with 13 bases sitting between them. The CDR3 is CASSPQWRMPTDTQYF. CDR3 nucleotides: TGTGCCAGCTCACCACAATGGAGGATGCCCACAGATACGCAGTATTTT.

A few counts support this clone. CDR3 sequence: CASSPRQGAPTGELFF. The CDR3 DNA reads TGTGCCAGCAGCCCCAGACAGGGGGCGCCAACCGGGGAGCTGTTTTTT. V gene TRBV7-9 combines with J gene TRBJ2-2, with 10 bases fitting TRBD1. Trimming removed 5 bases from V and 5 bases from J; junction bases left unmatched: 8. Per germline, CDR1 SEHNR and CDR2 FQNEAQ (reference sequence). This CDR3 comprises 16 residues. Combining the CDR3 with reference TRBV7-9 and TRBJ2-2 gives the whole variable domain DTGVSQNPRHKITKRGQNVTFRCDPISEHNRLYWYRQTLGQGPEFLTYFQNEAQLEKSRLLSDRFSAERPKGSFSTLEIQRTEQGDSAMYLCASSPRQGAPTGELFFGEGSRLTVL.

This clone was picked up a small number of times. The V and J genes are TRBV19 and TRBJ2-2, with TRBD1 matching over 8 bases. There are 15 residues in the CDR3. Per the germline V gene, CDR1 is LNHDA and CDR2 is SQIVND (reference sequence). The J segment lost 1 base and the V segment lost 9 bases, leaving 7 bases of the junction unmatched. CDR3 in amino acids: CASISGTGNTGELFF. The DNA for the CDR3 is TGTGCCAGCATATCTGGGACAGGGAACACCGGGGAGCTGTTTTTT.

The sample holds a few counts of this clone. The chain uses TRBV30 and TRBJ2-2, with D tentatively TRBD1 (5 bases). Germline assignment: CDR1 GTSNPN and CDR2 SVGIG (reference sequence). V shed 3 bases and J shed 6 bases, with 11 bases lying between them. The length of the CDR3 is 13 residues. The DNA for the CDR3 is TGTGCCTGGAGGGAACTGGGGCCCGGGGAGCTGTTTTTT. It specifies CAWRELGPGELFF.

The chain carries TRBV29-1 and TRBJ2-7; D call uncertain. CDR3 length: 13 amino acids. The ends were cut back, 4 bases at V and 6 bases at J, with 16 bases in the middle. Germline CDR1 SQVTM, CDR2 ANQGSEA. CDR3 nucleotide sequence: TGCAGCGTTGTAGAACTCCGCGCCGGCGAGCAGTACTTC. Its translation: CSVVELRAGEQYF.

The rearrangement uses TRBV19 and TRBJ1-3; D gene uncertain. Germline lookup yields CDR1 LNHDA and CDR2 SQIVND (reference sequence). V was cut by 2 bases and J by 0 bases, with 8 bases left in between. This CDR3 contains 15 residues. CDR3 in amino acids: CASSINSNSGNTIYF. Written as DNA, the CDR3 is TGTGCCAGTAGTATAAACTCCAACTCTGGAAACACCATATATTTT.

The chain uses TRBV5-4 and TRBJ2-2, with 14 nucleotides matching TRBD2. CDR3 length equals 19 residues. V shed 0 bases, J shed 7 bases, and the junction held 11 bases outside the gene matches. Germline-derived CDR1 and CDR2 are SGHNT and YYREEE (reference sequence). For the CDR3, the DNA is TGTGCCAGCAGCTTGGCACAAGGGACTAGCGGGGGTTTCGGCGGGGAGCTGTTTTTT. Encoded protein: CASSLAQGTSGGFGGELFF.

This chain connects TRBV15 to TRBJ2-3, with TRBD2 as a possible D gene (5 bases). CDR1 and CDR2 (germline): LNHNV, YYDKDF (reference sequence). The CDR3 spans 13 residues. The V end lost 9 bases, the J end lost 5 bases, and 15 bases lay between the germline ends. DNA of the CDR3: TGTGCCACTAGATCGCGGGCCTTAGATACGCAGTATTTT. Protein product: CATRSRALDTQYF.

This sequence joins TRBV14 and TRBJ2-3; no clear D. In germline, CDR1 is SGHDN, CDR2 FVKESK. Trimming took off 0 bases at V and 6 bases at J, with 10 bases between the two ends. The CDR3 runs 14 residues. CDR3 sequence (DNA): TGTGCCAGCAGCCAAGACAAGCTCTTTGATACGCAGTATTTT. This sequence encodes CASSQDKLFDTQYF. Looking up the rest from reference TRBV14 and TRBJ2-3 gives the full variable domain: EAGVTQFPSHSVIEKGQTVTLRCDPISGHDNLYWYRRVMGKEIKFLLHFVKESKQDESGMPNNRFLAERTGGTYSTLKVQPAELEDSGVYFCASSQDKLFDTQYFGPGTRLTVL.

This clone was counted a few times. The chain combines TRBV5-1 with TRBJ2-5; 7 positions match TRBD1. CDR1 is SGHRS and CDR2 is YFSETQ in the germline V gene. V was pared by 3 bases and J by 5 bases, with 7 bases of the junction left unmatched. The CDR3 length is 14 residues. CDR3 loop: CASSSPDRVETQYF. For the CDR3, the DNA is TGCGCCAGCAGCTCCCCTGACAGGGTTGAGACCCAGTACTTC.

The rearrangement joins TRBV19 to TRBJ2-2; D possibly corresponds to TRBD1 (5 bases). Trimming removed 3 bases at V and 6 bases at J, with 8 bases between. CDR3 length: 13 amino acids. Germline CDR1 reads LNHDA; CDR2 reads SQIVND (reference sequence). CDR3 coding DNA: TGTGCCAGTAGTATCTCAGGGTCCGGGGAGCTGTTTTTT. This sequence encodes CASSISGSGELFF.

The rearrangement joins TRBV5-4 to TRBJ2-4; 8 nucleotides agree with TRBD1. Trimming at V came to 0 bases and at J to 1 base, leaving 9 bases not matched to a gene. Germline V gene sequence: CDR1 SGHNT, CDR2 YYREEE (reference sequence). CDR3 length: 18 residues. CDR3 protein: CASSLGQGFISAKNIQYF. CDR3 in DNA: TGTGCCAGCAGCTTGGGACAGGGGTTTATATCGGCCAAAAACATTCAGTACTTC.

The genes are TRBV5-1 and TRBJ2-7; TRBD1 agrees at 10 bases. With 7 bases clipped from V and 5 bases from J, the junction kept 12 bases outside the gene matches. Germline V gene sequence: CDR1 SGHRS, CDR2 YFSETQ. This CDR3 has 15 amino acids. The CDR3 loop is CASGRGTGVSHEQYF. CDR3 in DNA: TGCGCCAGCGGTCGTGGGACAGGGGTTTCTCACGAGCAGTACTTC. Together with reference TRBV5-1 and TRBJ2-7, the CDR3 gives the full variable domain: KAGVTQTPRYLIKTRGQQVTLSCSPISGHRSVSWYQQTPGQGLQFLFEYFSETQRNKGNFPGRFSGRQFSNSRSEMNVSTLELGDSALYLCASGRGTGVSHEQYFGPGTRLTVT.

This clone occurred a few times. This chain links TRBV4-1 with TRBJ2-7, with D possibly TRBD2 on 6 matching bases. The V gene lost 0 bases and the J gene lost 5 bases, with 17 bases spanning the gap. CDR1 is MGHRA and CDR2 is YSYEKL in the germline V gene. The CDR3 is 16 residues long. CDR3 sequence (DNA): TGCGCCAGCAGCCAAGATTTTTACGGGAGTTATGACGAGCAGTACTTC. It yields the protein CASSQDFYGSYDEQYF.

The chain combines TRBV5-1 with TRBJ1-2, with 7 bases that match TRBD1. V trimming: 4 bases; J trimming: 1 base; junction bases outside the gene matches: 4. This CDR3 is built from 14 residues. Looked up from germline, CDR1 is SGHRS and CDR2 is YFSETQ. In DNA form, the CDR3 reads TGCGCCAGCAGCCCAGACAGGGTTAACTATGGCTACACCTTC. Residues: CASSPDRVNYGYTF. Full variable domain (missing parts from reference TRBV5-1 and TRBJ1-2): KAGVTQTPRYLIKTRGQQVTLSCSPISGHRSVSWYQQTPGQGLQFLFEYFSETQRNKGNFPGRFSGRQFSNSRSEMNVSTLELGDSALYLCASSPDRVNYGYTFGSGTRLTVV.